Detailed here is one T cell receptor (beta chain). Its cognate antigen is unknown. This entry is derived from a study of T cell responses to AZD1222 COVID-19 vaccine. In the study overall: Second-dose intervals of approximately 4 or approximately 12 weeks were pooled.

Points from the study as a whole: CD4 TCRs linked to vaccination spanned spike, dominating at 160-218 and 743-854. Possibly, clonal diversity was underestimated; donors were largely white British and included more females.

Generated by immunoSEQ multiplex PCR, the TCRdb table keeps only in-frame clones and is missing some. The data contain 100,000 to 120,000 clones, roughly 90% of them seen just once; the ten biggest clones take up around 1.5%. This receptor was obtained from an adult in good health. The starting material was peripheral blood, obtained on day 0 of AZD1222 vaccination.

CDR3: CASSTRQGLRPQHF. In nucleotides, the CDR3 is TGTGCCAGTAGTACCCGACAGGGCTTACGGCCCCAGCATTTT. The chain links TRBV19 to TRBJ1-5, with TRBD1 identical over 7 bases. J was trimmed by 9 bases and V by 4 bases; bases with no gene match: 9. This CDR3 is built from 14 residues. Germline CDR1 is LNHDA and CDR2 is SQIVND (reference sequence).